This passage covers 15 T cell receptor beta chains from one sample sequenced in a study of blood T cell repertoires in COVID-19. Generated by immunoSEQ multiplex PCR, the TCRdb table keeps only in-frame clones and is missing some. The sample carries over 85,000 clones, roughly 84% recorded once. Sequencing was done on a sample of peripheral blood. The receptor set was obtained from a woman aged 80 or over with acute or convalescent COVID-19.

J is TRBJ1-5 and V is TRBV19; D uncertain. This CDR3 comprises 13 residues. Germline V gene sequence: CDR1 LNHDA, CDR2 SQIVND (reference sequence). Trimming took 6 bases from V and 5 from J, leaving 11 bases between them. The chain's CDR3 is CASRGRTDQPQHF. Here the CDR3 DNA reads TGTGCCAGTAGGGGGAGGACCGATCAGCCCCAGCATTTT.

V is TRBV19 and J is TRBJ1-2; 10 bases are shared with TRBD1. The CDR3 totals 14 residues. In germline, CDR1 is LNHDA, CDR2 SQIVND (reference sequence). J lost 5 bases, V lost 7 bases, and 7 bases had no gene match. The chain's CDR3 is CASIPGQGRYGYTF. CDR3 in DNA: TGTGCCAGTATTCCGGGACAGGGGAGGTATGGCTACACCTTC.

CDR3 amino acids: CATSGYRGTNEKLFF. CDR3 DNA sequence: TGTGCCACCAGCGGATACAGGGGAACTAATGAAAAACTGTTTTTT. V is TRBV15 and J is TRBJ1-4, with TRBD1 matching 7 bases. This CDR3 region has 15 residues. Germline CDR1 reads LNHNV; CDR2 reads YYDKDF (reference sequence). The ends lost 5 bases at V and 1 base at J; junction bases unmatched: 4.

The V call is TRBV10-3, the J call TRBJ2-7, with 7 bases aligning to TRBD2. Trimming cost V 2 bases and J 1 base; bases outside gene matches: 5. Germline values: CDR1 ENHRY, CDR2 SYGVKD. The CDR3 length is 15 residues. CDR3 in DNA: TGTGCCATCAGTGAGGGCCCGGGGGGATCCTACGAGCAGTACTTC. Residues: CAISEGPGGSYEQYF.

V usage is TRBV6-5 and J usage is TRBJ1-1; D may be TRBD1 (5 bases). There are 13 residues in the CDR3. The germline gives CDR1 MNHEY, CDR2 SVGAGI. Trimming pared 7 bases from V and 2 bases from J, leaving 11 bases between. This CDR3 is CASMKGINTEAFF. The CDR3 DNA reads as TGTGCCAGCATGAAGGGGATAAACACTGAAGCTTTCTTT.

V gene TRBV28 combines with J gene TRBJ1-3; D possibly corresponds to TRBD1 (5 bases). The CDR3 runs 14 residues. V was pared by 2 bases and J by 5 bases, with 10 bases between. Germline V gene lookup returns CDR1 MDHEN and CDR2 SYDVKM. The CDR3 nucleotides read TGTGCCAGCAGTTTACAGGGTTCCAGAAACACCATATATTTT. As protein: CASSLQGSRNTIYF.

The V gene is TRBV30, the J gene TRBJ1-5; maybe TRBD1 (5 bases). This CDR3 is built from 14 residues. CDR1 is GTSNPN and CDR2 is SVGIG in the germline V gene (reference sequence). Trimming cost V 1 base and J 11 bases, with 18 bases left between them. The CDR3 here is CAWSAAGDRRSQHF. The CDR3 nucleotides read TGTGCCTGGAGTGCGGCGGGGGACCGAAGGTCCCAGCATTTT.

This chain connects TRBV20-1 to TRBJ2-7; D is perhaps TRBD1 (6 bases). The V gene's germline CDR1 is DFQATT and CDR2 SNEGSKA (reference sequence). V dropped 3 bases and J dropped 0 bases, with 12 bases sitting between them. This CDR3 spans 14 amino acids. The CDR3 DNA reads as TGCAGTGCTAGTGGGCAGGGGAGCTCCTACGAGCAGTACTTC. Its protein product is CSASGQGSSYEQYF.

V and J are TRBV6-5 and TRBJ2-5; 7 bases agree with TRBD2. V trimming: 5 bases; J trimming: 6 bases; junction bases outside the gene matches: 6. From germline, CDR1 is MNHEY and CDR2 SVGAGI. The CDR3 spans 13 residues. CDR3 loop: CASSLSGEKTQYF. Here the CDR3 DNA reads TGTGCCAGCAGTCTAAGCGGGGAAAAGACCCAGTACTTC.

J is TRBJ1-2 and V is TRBV9; the match to TRBD1 covers 8 bases. This CDR3 region has 15 residues. Trimming at V came to 4 bases and at J to 5 bases, leaving 10 bases not matched to a gene. Germline CDR1 and CDR2: SGDLS and YYNGEE. The CDR3 spells CASSPPSGGLYGYTF. CDR3 bases: TGTGCCAGCAGCCCCCCCTCAGGGGGCTTATATGGCTACACCTTC.

The gene calls are TRBV7-8 and TRBJ2-1; 7 bases map to TRBD2. With 1 base clipped from V and 4 bases from J, the junction kept 7 bases outside the gene matches. CDR3 length: 16 residues. CDR1 and CDR2 (germline): SGHVS, FQNEAQ. Here the CDR3 DNA reads TGTGCCAGCAGCTTAGGAGGGGCGGGAGCATACAATGAGCAGTTCTTC. Protein: CASSLGGAGAYNEQFF.

This clone was counted a few times. The CDR3 bases are TGTGCCAGCAGCGTACTGGTGGGAGGGCAGACCGGGGAGCTGTTTTTT. It yields the protein CASSVLVGGQTGELFF. The chain uses TRBV9 and TRBJ2-2; 7 positions match TRBD2. J was trimmed by 5 bases and V by 1 base; bases with no gene match: 8. CDR1 and CDR2 (germline): SGDLS, YYNGEE. This CDR3 is built from 16 residues.

This clone has only a few counts. The rearrangement uses TRBV5-4 and TRBJ2-6; D is perhaps TRBD2 (6 bases). V was cut by 2 bases and J by 2 bases, with 11 bases left in between. CDR1 and CDR2 (germline): SGHNT, YYREEE (reference sequence). CDR3 length: 16 residues. The DNA of the CDR3 is TGTGCCAGCAGCTTAGGAGGGACGACTGGGGCCAACGTCCTGACTTTC. Amino acids: CASSLGGTTGANVLTF. Complete variable domain (other parts from reference TRBV5-4 and TRBJ2-6): ETGVTQSPTHLIKTRGQQVTLRCSSQSGHNTVSWYQQALGQGPQFIFQYYREEENGRGNFPPRFSGLQFPNYSSELNVNALELDDSALYLCASSLGGTTGANVLTFGAGSRLTVL.

The chain uses TRBV19 and TRBJ1-3; D is possibly TRBD1 (5 bases). Trimming removed 5 bases at V and 0 bases at J, with 17 bases between. CDR1 and CDR2 from the germline V gene are LNHDA and SQIVND (reference sequence). The length of the CDR3 is 17 residues. The CDR3 nucleotides are TGTGCCAGTAGTCCATTACCGGGACTGACCTCTGGAAACACCATATATTTT. It yields the protein CASSPLPGLTSGNTIYF. Drawing the rest from reference TRBV19 and TRBJ1-3, the complete variable domain is DGGITQSPKYLFRKEGQNVTLSCEQNLNHDAMYWYRQDPGQGLRLIYYSQIVNDFQKGDIAEGYSVSREKKESFPLTVTSAQKNPTAFYLCASSPLPGLTSGNTIYFGEGSWLTVV.

J is TRBJ2-1 and V is TRBV6-5; the D gene is possibly TRBD1 (6 bases). The CDR3 extends over 15 amino acids. CDR1 is MNHEY and CDR2 is SVGAGI in the germline V gene. V was shortened by 7 bases and J by 2 bases, with 15 bases between the two germline ends. CDR3 in DNA: TGTGCCAGCAACCCCGACAGGTACCCCTACAATGAGCAGTTCTTC. As protein: CASNPDRYPYNEQFF.